Shown below are 18 T cell receptor beta chains from a single sample sequenced in a study of T cells after posttransplantation cyclophosphamide. Profiling relied on immunoSEQ multiplex PCR, and the TCRdb table lists in-frame clones only, not all of them. The sample has around 12,000 clones, roughly 95% seen once. Sequencing input: naive CD8+ T cells sorted from PBMCs. These receptors all stem from a man aged 25-45 years in good health and a related stem cell transplant donor.

The CDR3 nucleotides are TGTGCCATCAGTGACCCTCCTTTGCCAGGGCGGAACACTGAAGCTTTCTTT. This codes for CAISDPPLPGRNTEAFF. The chain combines TRBV10-3 with TRBJ1-1; D is possibly TRBD1 (5 bases). The V gene's germline CDR1 is ENHRY and CDR2 SYGVKD. This CDR3 region has 17 residues. V shed 3 bases and J shed 1 base, with 18 bases lying between them.

This clone was observed a handful of times. The chain combines TRBV27 with TRBJ2-1, with 9 bases that match TRBD2. Per the germline V gene, CDR1 is MNHEY and CDR2 is SMNVEV (reference sequence). The ends lost 3 bases at V and 3 bases at J; junction bases unmatched: 3. The CDR3 is 15 amino acids. CDR3 bases: TGTGCCAGCAGTTTGCTAGCGGGGATCTACAATGAGCAGTTCTTC. It encodes CASSLLAGIYNEQFF.

The chain uses TRBV27 and TRBJ1-3, with D tentatively TRBD1 (6 bases). Germline V CDR1 and CDR2: MNHEY, SMNVEV (reference sequence). Trimming cost V 4 bases and J 3 bases, with 13 bases left between them. The CDR3 is 15 residues long. The CDR3 loop is CASSSLGAGGNTIYF. The CDR3 DNA sequence: TGTGCCAGCAGTTCCCTGGGGGCCGGTGGAAACACCATATATTTT.

This sequence joins TRBV6-5 and TRBJ2-2, with D possibly TRBD2 on 5 matching bases. The CDR3 has 15 residues. Germline CDR1 and CDR2: MNHEY and SVGAGI. Trimming shortened V by 2 bases and J by 3 bases, and 10 bases separated the two germline ends. CDR3 sequence (DNA): TGTGCCAGCAGTTACGGGGTTAGCGACACCGGGGAGCTGTTTTTT. The encoded protein is CASSYGVSDTGELFF.

A single count supports this clone. This sequence joins TRBV6-1 and TRBJ1-4, with 9 nucleotides matching TRBD1. Germline CDR1 MNHNS, CDR2 SASEGT. V shed 4 bases and J 8 bases; nucleotides not matched to a gene: 11. The CDR3 totals 16 residues. CDR3 nucleotide sequence: TGTGCCAGCAGTGCGAACTTCGGGACAGGGTTCGAAAAACTGTTTTTT. Amino acids: CASSANFGTGFEKLFF.

The chain couples TRBV29-1 to TRBJ2-7; 7 nucleotides match TRBD1. With 4 bases clipped from V and 5 bases from J, the junction kept 5 bases outside the gene matches. Germline V gene sequence: CDR1 SQVTM, CDR2 ANQGSEA. The CDR3 runs 12 residues. In DNA form, the CDR3 reads TGCAGCGTTGGAGAAGGGGGCAACGAGCAGTACTTC. Translation: CSVGEGGNEQYF.

This clone came up once. The chain links TRBV7-8 to TRBJ1-4, with a possible D match to TRBD1 (5 bases). The CDR3 is 15 residues long. Germline values: CDR1 SGHVS, CDR2 FQNEAQ. V lost 1 base and J 4 bases, leaving 10 bases between the germline ends. CDR3 coding DNA: TGTGCCAGCAGCTTAGTCGGGACTCTTAATGAAAAACTGTTTTTT. The encoded protein is CASSLVGTLNEKLFF.

This chain connects TRBV10-3 to TRBJ2-2, with a possible D match to TRBD1 (5 bases). Trimming removed 0 bases at V and 4 bases at J, with 15 bases between. The CDR3 has 17 amino acids. From germline, CDR1 is ENHRY and CDR2 SYGVKD. The CDR3 loop reads CAISESAYRSPTGELFF. The CDR3 nucleotides are TGTGCCATCAGTGAGTCGGCTTACAGGTCCCCCACCGGGGAGCTGTTTTTT.

This clone appeared a single time. V is TRBV5-1 and J is TRBJ2-5; 13 bases are a match to TRBD2. With 4 bases clipped from V and 5 bases from J, the junction kept 11 bases outside the gene matches. The length of the CDR3 is 17 residues. In germline, CDR1 is SGHRS, CDR2 YFSETQ. The CDR3 reads CASSTGRLAGGQETQYF. As DNA, the CDR3 is TGCGCCAGCAGCACGGGCCGACTAGCGGGGGGCCAGGAGACCCAGTACTTC.

The chain couples TRBV4-2 to TRBJ2-7; 7 nucleotides align to TRBD2. Germline trimming cut 1 base from V and 4 bases from J; bases unmatched to any gene: 4. The germline V gene encodes CDR1 LGHNA and CDR2 YNFKEQ. The CDR3 loop spans 14 amino acids. CDR3 DNA: TGTGCCAGCAGCCAAGGGGAGGGAACGTACGAGCAGTACTTC. This codes for CASSQGEGTYEQYF.

V and J are TRBV19 and TRBJ1-2; 10 bases are shared with TRBD1. Trimming removed 10 bases from V and 6 bases from J; junction bases left unmatched: 5. Germline loops: CDR1 LNHDA, CDR2 SQIVND (reference sequence). CDR3 length equals 12 residues. CDR3 sequence (DNA): TGTGCCACCACGGACAGGGGGAATGGCTACACCTTC. Protein: CATTDRGNGYTF.

The V and J genes are TRBV5-6 and TRBJ1-2; possibly TRBD1 for D (5 bases). CDR3 length equals 13 residues. The germline gives CDR1 SGHDT, CDR2 YYEEEE. V was clipped by 3 bases and J by 6 bases, with 12 bases between them. The CDR3 coding sequence is TGTGCCAGCAGCTCCCAGGGAGGTGATGGCTACACCTTC. Translated: CASSSQGGDGYTF.

The chain employs TRBV15 and TRBJ2-3; D gene uncertain. Germline V lookup: CDR1 LNHNV, CDR2 YYDKDF (reference sequence). The V and J ends lost 4 bases and 1 base respectively, with 9 bases between them. The CDR3 length is 14 residues. This chain's CDR3 is CATSKPAGTDTQYF. DNA of the CDR3: TGTGCCACCAGCAAACCCGCGGGCACAGATACGCAGTATTTT.

The gene calls are TRBV2 and TRBJ1-1; 12 nucleotides agree with TRBD1. V shed 4 bases, J shed 3 bases, and the junction held 6 bases outside the gene matches. Germline V CDR1 and CDR2: SNHLY, FYNNEI. The CDR3 is 16 residues long. The CDR3 loop is CASSGDRGRGDTEAFF. The CDR3 bases are TGTGCCAGCAGTGGGGACAGGGGGCGCGGGGACACTGAAGCTTTCTTT.

V and J are TRBV9 and TRBJ2-1, with D perhaps matching TRBD2 (7 bases). Trimming cost V 3 bases and J 3 bases, with 10 bases left between them. This CDR3 is built from 14 residues. Looked up from germline, CDR1 is SGDLS and CDR2 is YYNGEE. The CDR3 nucleotides read TGTGCCAGCAGCGAAGGGGGGGGCTACAATGAGCAGTTCTTC. It codes for CASSEGGGYNEQFF.

This clone is a singleton in its sample. The chain links TRBV11-3 to TRBJ2-1; the match to TRBD2 covers 11 bases. Trimming removed 3 bases from V and 5 bases from J; junction bases left unmatched: 3. Germline CDR1 reads SGHNT; CDR2 reads YENEEA. The CDR3 length is 15 residues. The CDR3 protein is CASSFRLAGNNEQFF. In DNA, the CDR3 is TGTGCCAGCAGCTTTCGACTAGCGGGGAACAATGAGCAGTTCTTC. The full variable domain, in which reference TRBV11-3 and TRBJ2-1 provide the parts outside the CDR3, is EAGVVQSPRYKIIEKKQPVAFWCNPISGHNTLYWYLQNLGQGPELLIRYENEEAVDDSQLPKDRFSAERLKGVDSTLKIQPAELGDSAVYLCASSFRLAGNNEQFFGPGTRLTVL.

This chain joins TRBV9 and TRBJ2-3, with 8 nucleotides matching TRBD2. From germline, CDR1 is SGDLS and CDR2 YYNGEE. Trimming removed 0 bases from V and 2 bases from J; junction bases left unmatched: 5. This CDR3 has 16 amino acids. The CDR3 DNA is TGTGCCAGCAGCGTAGGGACGGGGGGGCTCACAGATACGCAGTATTTT. This gives the protein CASSVGTGGLTDTQYF.

The gene calls are TRBV13 and TRBJ2-5; TRBD2 matches at 11 bases. The V and J ends lost 5 bases and 3 bases, in that order; junction bases with no gene match: 20. Germline V gene data show CDR1 as PRHDT and CDR2 as FYEKMQ (reference sequence). The CDR3 extends over 20 amino acids. The CDR3 region has the DNA TGTGCCAGCAGCCCCCCTCCAGTGTCGGCTAGCGGGGGGCCTAAAGAGACCCAGTACTTC. The encoded protein is CASSPPPVSASGGPKETQYF.